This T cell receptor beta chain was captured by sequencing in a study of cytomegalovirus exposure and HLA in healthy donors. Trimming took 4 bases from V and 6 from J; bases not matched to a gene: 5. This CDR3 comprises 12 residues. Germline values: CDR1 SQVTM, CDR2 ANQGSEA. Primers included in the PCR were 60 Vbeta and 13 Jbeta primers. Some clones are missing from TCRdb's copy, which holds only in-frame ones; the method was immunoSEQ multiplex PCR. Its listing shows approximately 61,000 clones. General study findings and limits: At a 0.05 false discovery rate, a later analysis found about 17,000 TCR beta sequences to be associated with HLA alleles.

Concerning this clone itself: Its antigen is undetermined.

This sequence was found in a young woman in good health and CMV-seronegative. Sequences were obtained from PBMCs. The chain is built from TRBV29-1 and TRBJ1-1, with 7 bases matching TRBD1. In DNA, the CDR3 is TGCAGCGTTGGACAGGGCGTCGCTGAAGCTTTCTTT. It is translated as CSVGQGVAEAFF.